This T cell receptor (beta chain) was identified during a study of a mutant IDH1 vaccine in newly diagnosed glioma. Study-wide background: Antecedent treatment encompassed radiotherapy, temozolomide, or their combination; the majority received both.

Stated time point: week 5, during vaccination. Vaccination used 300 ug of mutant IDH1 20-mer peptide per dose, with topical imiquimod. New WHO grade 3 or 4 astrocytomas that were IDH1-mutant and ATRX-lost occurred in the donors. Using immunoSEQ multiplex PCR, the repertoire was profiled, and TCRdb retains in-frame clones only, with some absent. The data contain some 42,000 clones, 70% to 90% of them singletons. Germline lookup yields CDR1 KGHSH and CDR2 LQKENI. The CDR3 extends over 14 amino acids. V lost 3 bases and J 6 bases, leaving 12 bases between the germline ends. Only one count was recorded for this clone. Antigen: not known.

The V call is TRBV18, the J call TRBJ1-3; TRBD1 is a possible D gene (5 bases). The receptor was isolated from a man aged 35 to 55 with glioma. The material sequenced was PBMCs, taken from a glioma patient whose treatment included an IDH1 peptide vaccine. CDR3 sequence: CASSPRGTENTIYF. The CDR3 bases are TGTGCCAGCTCACCGAGGGGAACCGAAAACACCATATATTTT. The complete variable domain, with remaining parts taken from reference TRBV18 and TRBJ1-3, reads NAGVMQNPRHLVRRRGQEARLRCSPMKGHSHVYWYRQLPEEGLKFMVYLQKENIIDESGMPKERFSAEFPKEGPSILRIQQVVRGDSAAYFCASSPRGTENTIYFGEGSWLTVV.